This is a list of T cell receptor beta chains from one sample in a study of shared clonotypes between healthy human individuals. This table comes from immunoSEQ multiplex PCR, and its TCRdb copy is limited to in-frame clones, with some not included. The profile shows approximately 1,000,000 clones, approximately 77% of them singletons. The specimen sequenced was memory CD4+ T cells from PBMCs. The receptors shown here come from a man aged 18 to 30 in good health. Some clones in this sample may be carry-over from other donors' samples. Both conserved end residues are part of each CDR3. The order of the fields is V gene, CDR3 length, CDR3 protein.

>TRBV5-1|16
CASSLGPSREANEQFF
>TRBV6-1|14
CASRTGYSGNTIYF
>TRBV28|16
CASTVVGSGRTGELFF
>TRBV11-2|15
CASSPTSGSTDTQYF
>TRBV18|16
CASSPPAGLSGNTIYF
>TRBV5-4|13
CASSFDKNYGYTF
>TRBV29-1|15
CSVAPGWGMNTEAFF
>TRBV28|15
CASSYMDRRNQPQHF
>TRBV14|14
CASSPRQGEETQYF
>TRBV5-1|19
CASSLQARGGRLDGNIQYF
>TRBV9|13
CASSAGLSYEQYF
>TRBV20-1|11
CSAALGPEAFF
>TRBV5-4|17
CASTGLAGGPSNNEQFF
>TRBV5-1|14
CASSLGFGTGELFF
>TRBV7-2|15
CASSSNSGGGNTIYF
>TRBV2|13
CASELAGAPEQFF
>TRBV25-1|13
CARGTGGAYEQYF
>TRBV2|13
CASSRDGDQPQHF
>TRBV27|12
CASSLLGEPQHF
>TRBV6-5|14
CASSPIDKTGELFF
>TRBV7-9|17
CASSGGAGVLLSETQYF
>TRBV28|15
CASSLRSGSNQPQHF
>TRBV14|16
CASSPPDIRGYNEQFF
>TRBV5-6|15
CASSLWASTGSGYTF
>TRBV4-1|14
CASSPPWAGDIQYF
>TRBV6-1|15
CASTKARGGDNEQFF
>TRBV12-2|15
CASRLEPDQGLPQHF
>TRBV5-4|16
CASSLGTSGSGDTQYF
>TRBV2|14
CASSDRDISSKLFF
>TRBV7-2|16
CASTPWVGGNTYEQYF
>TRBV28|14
CASSERDGMETQYF
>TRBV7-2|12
CASRIRGDEQFF
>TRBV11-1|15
CASSQGGSGANVLTF
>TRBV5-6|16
CASSLSGKSSGNTIYF
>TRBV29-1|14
CSAGTPAPYYEQYF
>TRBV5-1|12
CASRQGNEKLFF
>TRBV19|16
CASSIPTGGGTGELFF
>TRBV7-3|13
CASLYNRNTEAFF
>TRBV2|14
CASRAAGGLYEQYF
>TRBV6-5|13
CASRDSPYNEQFF
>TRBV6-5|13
CASRQKGFNGYTF
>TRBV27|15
CASSSNTGALHGYTF
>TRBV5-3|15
CARSHADVSYNEQFF
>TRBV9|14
CASSPRTSWDEQFF
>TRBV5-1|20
CASSFRFSGPGLDSGNTIYF
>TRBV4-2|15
CASSQEVGTSGIQYF